What follows is one T cell receptor (beta chain) and its context. Sequencing used immunoSEQ multiplex PCR; TCRdb keeps in-frame clones, though not all of them. The sample has roughly 380,000 clones, over 75% seen once. This CDR3 contains 14 residues. Germline lookup yields CDR1 MNHEY and CDR2 SMNVEV (reference sequence). With 6 bases clipped from V and 8 bases from J, the junction kept 4 bases outside the gene matches. The data originate from a study of blood T cell repertoires in COVID-19. Seattle cases were enrolled at active infection and followed longitudinally. This TCR derives from a woman between 35 and 50 years old with COVID-19, enrolled during active disease. The sample comprised peripheral blood. The chain employs TRBV27 and TRBJ2-1, with TRBD2 identical over 13 bases. The CDR3 loop reads CASRRTSGSYEQFF. The CDR3 DNA reads TGTGCCAGCAGGCGGACTAGCGGGAGCTATGAGCAGTTCTTC.